Sequencing of this T cell receptor beta chain was carried out in a study of blood T cells in healthy people across ages. Germline V CDR1 and CDR2: MGHDK, SYGVNS. This CDR3 is 15 amino acids long. V lost 3 bases, J lost 6 bases, and 15 bases lay in between. Primers used in a second PCR of about 6 to 11 cycles were a sample-barcoded 5' primer and a J-beta primer mix. One entry per CDR3 protein results from TCRdb running MiXCR on the 5' RACE reads. The sample consists of approximately 1.5 million distinct CDR3 sequences, 35% to 45% of them appearing once. The chain is built from TRBV25-1 and TRBJ2-1, with D possibly TRBD2 on 6 matching bases. The sequenced material came from blood. The receptor comes from a woman between 18 and 29 years old in good health. The CDR3 bases are TGTGCCAGCAGTGAGCCCGGGAGAAGGGCCAATGAGCAGTTCTTC. It specifies CASSEPGRRANEQFF. The entire variable domain, with the rest obtained from reference TRBV25-1 and TRBJ2-1, is as follows: EADIYQTPRYLVIGTGKKITLECSQTMGHDKMYWYQQDPGMELHLIHYSYGVNSTEKGDLSSESTVSRIRTEHFPLTLESARPSHTSQYLCASSEPGRRANEQFFGPGTRLTVL.